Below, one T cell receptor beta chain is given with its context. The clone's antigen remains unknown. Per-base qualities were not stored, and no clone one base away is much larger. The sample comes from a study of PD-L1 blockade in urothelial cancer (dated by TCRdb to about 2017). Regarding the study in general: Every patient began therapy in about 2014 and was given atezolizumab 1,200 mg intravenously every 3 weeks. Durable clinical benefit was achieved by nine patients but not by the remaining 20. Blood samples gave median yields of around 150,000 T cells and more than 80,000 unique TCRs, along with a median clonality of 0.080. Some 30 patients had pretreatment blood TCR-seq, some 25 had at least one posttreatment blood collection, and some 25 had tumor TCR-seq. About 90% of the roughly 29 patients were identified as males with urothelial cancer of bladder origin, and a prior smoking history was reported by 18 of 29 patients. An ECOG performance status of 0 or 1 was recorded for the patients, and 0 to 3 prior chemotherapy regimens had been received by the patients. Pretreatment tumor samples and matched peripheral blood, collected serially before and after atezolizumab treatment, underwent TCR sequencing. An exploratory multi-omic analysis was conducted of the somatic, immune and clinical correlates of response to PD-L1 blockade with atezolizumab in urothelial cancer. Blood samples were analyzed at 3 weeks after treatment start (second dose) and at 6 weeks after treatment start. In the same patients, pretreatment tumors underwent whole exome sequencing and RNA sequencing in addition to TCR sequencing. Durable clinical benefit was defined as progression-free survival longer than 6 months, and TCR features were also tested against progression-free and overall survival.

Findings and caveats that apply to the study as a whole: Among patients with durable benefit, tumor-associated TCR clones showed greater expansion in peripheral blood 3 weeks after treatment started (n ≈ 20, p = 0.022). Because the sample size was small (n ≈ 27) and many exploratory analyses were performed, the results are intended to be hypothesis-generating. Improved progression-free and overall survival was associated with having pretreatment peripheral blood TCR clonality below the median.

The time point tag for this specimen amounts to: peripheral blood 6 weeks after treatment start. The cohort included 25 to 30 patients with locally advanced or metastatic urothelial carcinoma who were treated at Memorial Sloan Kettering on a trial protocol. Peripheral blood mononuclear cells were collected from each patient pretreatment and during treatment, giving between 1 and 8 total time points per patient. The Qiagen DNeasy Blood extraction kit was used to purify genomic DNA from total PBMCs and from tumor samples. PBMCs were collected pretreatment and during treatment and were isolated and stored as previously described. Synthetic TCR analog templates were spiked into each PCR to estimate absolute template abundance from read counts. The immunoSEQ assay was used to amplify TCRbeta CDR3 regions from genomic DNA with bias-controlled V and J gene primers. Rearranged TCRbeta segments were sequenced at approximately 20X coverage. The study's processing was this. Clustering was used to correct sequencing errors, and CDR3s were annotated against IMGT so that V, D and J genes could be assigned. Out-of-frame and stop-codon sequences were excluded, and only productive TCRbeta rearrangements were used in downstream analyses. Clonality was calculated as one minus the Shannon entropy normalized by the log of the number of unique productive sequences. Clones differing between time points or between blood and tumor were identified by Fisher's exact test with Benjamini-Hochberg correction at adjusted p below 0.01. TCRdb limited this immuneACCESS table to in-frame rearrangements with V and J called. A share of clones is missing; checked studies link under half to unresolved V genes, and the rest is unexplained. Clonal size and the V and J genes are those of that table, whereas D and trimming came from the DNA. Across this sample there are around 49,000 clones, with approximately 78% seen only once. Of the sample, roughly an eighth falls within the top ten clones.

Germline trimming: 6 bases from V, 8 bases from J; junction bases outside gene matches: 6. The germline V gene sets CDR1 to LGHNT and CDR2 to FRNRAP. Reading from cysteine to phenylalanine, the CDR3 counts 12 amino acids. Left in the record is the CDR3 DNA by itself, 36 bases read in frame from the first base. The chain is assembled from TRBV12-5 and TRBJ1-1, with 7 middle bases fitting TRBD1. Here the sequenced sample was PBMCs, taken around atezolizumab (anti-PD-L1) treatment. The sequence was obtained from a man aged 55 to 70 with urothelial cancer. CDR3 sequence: CASGPQGEEAFF. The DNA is TGTGCTAGTGGCCCTCAGGGGGAGGAAGCTTTCTTT.